The T cell receptor beta chain described here comes from a study of human T cells and chemical hapten exposure. Turning to the study itself: In the sensitization step, 2% DPC was placed on roughly 2 cm by roughly 2 cm of upper inner arm skin.

This clonotype was recorded at least ten times. The time point denotes: patch test 3, about 24 weeks after DPC sensitization. Treatment denoted: therapeutic diphenylcyclopropenone sensitization with weekly scalp DPC. CDR3 size: 14 residues. Germline loops: CDR1 MDHEN, CDR2 SYDVKM. The germline V and J ends were trimmed by 6 bases and 5 bases, with 15 bases remaining between them. Original methodology: From about 20,000 to 690,000 TCRs were found per sample, with a median of approximately 100,000. TCRdb itself ran the RACE reads through MiXCR, one entry per CDR3 protein. These V and J calls originate from TCRdb's pipeline instead of the authors' own analysis. The top ten clones hold about 1% of a sample with roughly 90,000 distinct CDR3 sequences, around 9.9% of them seen once.

The sequencing here drew on whole blood, taken in connection with sensitization to the hapten diphenylcyclopropenone (DPC). The chain recombines TRBV28 with TRBJ2-3; a possible D gene is TRBD2 (7 bases). The source is a woman in her 30s with alopecia areata. Some clones in this sample may be carry-over from other donors' samples. CDR3 in amino acids: CASRIGGGIDTQYF. For the CDR3, the DNA is TGTGCCAGCAGAATTGGGGGGGGCATAGATACGCAGTATTTT.